The 32 T cell receptor beta chains in this list originate from one sample, sequenced in a study of OX40 agonist ivuxolimab in advanced cancers. Sequenced by immunoSEQ multiplex PCR; TCRdb stores in-frame clones only, minus some. The sample gives roughly 100,000 clones, around 95% of which show up once; 2% is in the top ten. The source was CD4+ or CD8+ T cells sorted from blood, collected in a trial of the OX40 agonist ivuxolimab. These receptors all come from an adult with an advanced solid tumor such as melanoma, head and neck, liver or kidney cancer.

The chain uses TRBV5-1 and TRBJ2-7, with 7 bases fitting TRBD2. The V gene end was trimmed by 4 bases and the J gene end by 0 bases; junction bases not matched to a gene: 7. In germline, CDR1 is SGHRS, CDR2 YFSETQ. This CDR3 has 15 amino acids. The CDR3 is CASSHSPGGSYEQYF. The CDR3 DNA sequence: TGCGCCAGCAGCCATTCTCCGGGAGGCTCCTACGAGCAGTACTTC.

The chain has TRBV29-1 and TRBJ1-2; D ambiguous. Germline values: CDR1 SQVTM, CDR2 ANQGSEA. This CDR3 region has 12 residues. V was trimmed by 1 base and J by 3 bases, leaving 6 bases between them. The CDR3 is CSVEVGYYGYTF. The CDR3 DNA sequence: TGCAGCGTTGAAGTGGGCTACTATGGCTACACCTTC. Full variable domain (remainder filled in from reference TRBV29-1 and TRBJ1-2): SAVISQKPSRDICQRGTSLTIQCQVDSQVTMMFWYRQQPGQSLTLIATANQGSEATYESGFVIDKFPISRPNLTFSTLTVSNMSPEDSSIYLCSVEVGYYGYTFGSGTRLTVV.

Points on this clone: Relative to the germline gene, one junction end is altered; a read error may explain this. The chain combines TRBV7-9 with TRBJ2-7, with D possibly TRBD2 on 5 matching bases. Germline CDR1 SEHNR, CDR2 FQNEAQ (reference sequence). CDR3 length: 11 residues. The CDR3 nucleotides are TGTGCCAGCAGCTATGACTACGGGCAGTACTTC. Its protein product is CASSYDYGQYF.

This chain links TRBV5-4 with TRBJ1-2, with D perhaps TRBD1 (5 bases). CDR3 length: 13 residues. The V end was cut by 0 bases, the J end by 8 bases, with 11 bases between. CDR1 SGHNT and CDR2 YYREEE come from the germline V gene (reference sequence). The CDR3 DNA reads TGTGCCAGCAGCTTGGGACAGTTGGGCGGCTACACCTTC. It encodes CASSLGQLGGYTF.

The chain carries TRBV11-2 and TRBJ1-2; D might be TRBD1 (5 bases). Trimming left V 5 bases short and J 8 bases short, with 21 bases between. The CDR3 contains 15 residues. Germline CDR1 reads SGHAT; CDR2 reads FQNNGV. In DNA, the CDR3 is TGTGCCAGCAGCACACACCCCGGGACGGATACAGGCTACACCTTC. It codes for CASSTHPGTDTGYTF.

The chain joins TRBV19 to TRBJ2-7, with 8 bases aligning to TRBD1. The trim removed 5 bases at V and 2 bases at J, leaving 8 bases unmatched. Germline V CDR1 and CDR2: LNHDA, SQIVND (reference sequence). The CDR3 covers 15 residues. CDR3 residues: CASSPDRGIPYEQYF. CDR3 bases: TGTGCCAGTAGTCCAGACAGGGGTATTCCCTACGAGCAGTACTTC.

The chain recombines TRBV29-1 with TRBJ1-3; TRBD1 agrees at 7 bases. CDR3 length equals 16 residues. CDR1 and CDR2 from the germline V gene are SQVTM and ANQGSEA. Germline trimming cut 6 bases from V and 5 bases from J; bases unmatched to any gene: 16. CDR3 in DNA: TGCAGCGTGCAGGGGGGCACAGGGGCCGAGAGAAACACCATATATTTT. This encodes CSVQGGTGAERNTIYF. The full variable domain, rest sourced from reference TRBV29-1 and TRBJ1-3, is SAVISQKPSRDICQRGTSLTIQCQVDSQVTMMFWYRQQPGQSLTLIATANQGSEATYESGFVIDKFPISRPNLTFSTLTVSNMSPEDSSIYLCSVQGGTGAERNTIYFGEGSWLTVV.

J is TRBJ2-7 and V is TRBV14, with 7 bases identical to TRBD2. The V gene's germline CDR1 is SGHDN and CDR2 FVKESK. This CDR3 is 14 amino acids long. V shed 2 bases and J 7 bases; nucleotides not matched to a gene: 8. CDR3 DNA: TGTGCCAGCAGCCAATGGGCGGGGGACTTGGAGCAGTACTTC. Protein sequence: CASSQWAGDLEQYF.

The chain has TRBV25-1 and TRBJ2-5, with D unresolved. Germline V lookup: CDR1 MGHDK, CDR2 SYGVNS. Trimming took off 6 bases at V and 5 bases at J, with 13 bases between the two ends. The CDR3 runs 13 residues. CDR3 nucleotide sequence: TGTGCCAGCAGACCTCCCGGAAGTGAGACCCAGTACTTC. It yields the protein CASRPPGSETQYF.

This chain links TRBV11-1 with TRBJ1-2; D is unclear. The ends were cut back, 5 bases at V and 7 bases at J, with 23 bases in the middle. CDR1 and CDR2 (germline): SGHAT, FQDESV (reference sequence). The CDR3 loop spans 16 amino acids. CDR3 loop: CASSAPLGQIDPGYTF. The CDR3 DNA follows: TGTGCCAGCAGCGCACCGTTGGGCCAGATCGACCCTGGCTACACCTTC. The whole variable domain, filled in from reference TRBV11-1 and TRBJ1-2, reads EAEVAQSPRYKITEKSQAVAFWCDPISGHATLYWYRQILGQGPELLVQFQDESVVDDSQLPKDRFSAERLKGVDSTLKIQPAELGDSAMYLCASSAPLGQIDPGYTFGSGTRLTVV.

The chain carries TRBV28 and TRBJ1-1; D is unresolved. This CDR3 comprises 16 residues. The V end lost 5 bases, the J end lost 5 bases, and 21 bases lay between the germline ends. The germline CDR1 and CDR2 sequences are MDHEN and SYDVKM. The CDR3 bases are TGTGCCAGCAGTCTCACAAGGAACCCCGGGTGGACTGAAGCTTTCTTT. This translates into CASSLTRNPGWTEAFF.

The chain carries TRBV6-5 and TRBJ2-1; D gene uncertain. V gave up 6 bases and J gave up 8 bases, with 14 bases separating them. CDR3 length: 13 residues. Germline values: CDR1 MNHEY, CDR2 SVGAGI. The CDR3 bases are TGTGCCAGCAGCTACGCCGCTTCCCATGAGCAGTTCTTC. Translating gives CASSYAASHEQFF.

This clone was picked up one time. This chain joins TRBV25-1 and TRBJ1-6; 8 bases match TRBD1. The V gene end was trimmed by 3 bases and the J gene end by 7 bases; junction bases not matched to a gene: 2. Germline-derived CDR1 and CDR2 are MGHDK and SYGVNS. The CDR3 is made up of 14 amino acids. The CDR3 loop reads CASSDRQGNSPLHF. The CDR3 DNA follows: TGTGCCAGCAGTGACCGACAGGGGAATTCACCCCTCCACTTT.

This chain connects TRBV5-6 to TRBJ2-7, with 9 bases matching TRBD1. The trim removed 0 bases at V and 2 bases at J, leaving 3 bases unmatched. Germline V gene sequence: CDR1 SGHDT, CDR2 YYEEEE. The CDR3 covers 15 residues. This CDR3 is CASSLDRGPAYEQYF. In DNA, the CDR3 is TGTGCCAGCAGCTTGGACAGGGGGCCAGCCTACGAGCAGTACTTC.

The chain uses TRBV4-1 and TRBJ2-2; 8 bases fit TRBD2. V lost 4 bases and J lost 4; bases outside the gene matches: 11. The germline gives CDR1 MGHRA, CDR2 YSYEKL. The CDR3 sequence is 17 residues long. The CDR3 region has the DNA TGCGCCAGCAGCCCCGAGGCGGGAGGACTCGGCACCGGGGAGCTGTTTTTT. As protein: CASSPEAGGLGTGELFF.

V usage is TRBV7-9 and J usage is TRBJ1-2; no definite D call. This CDR3 has 15 amino acids. Trimming stripped 1 base from V and 4 bases from J, with 13 bases between. Germline lookup yields CDR1 SEHNR and CDR2 FQNEAQ (reference sequence). CDR3 in DNA: TGTGCCAGCAGCTTAGGACCGGGAGAAGGCTATGGCTACACCTTC. Protein product: CASSLGPGEGYGYTF.

The chain employs TRBV5-4 and TRBJ2-3; TRBD2 aligns across 10 bases. With 5 bases clipped from V and 4 bases from J, the junction kept 7 bases outside the gene matches. The germline gives CDR1 SGHNT, CDR2 YYREEE (reference sequence). This CDR3 has 15 residues. CDR3 in DNA: TGTGCCAGCAGATCGAGCGGGGGGGCCCCAGATACGCAGTATTTT. This sequence encodes CASRSSGGAPDTQYF.

The V call is TRBV28, the J call TRBJ2-2; D is possibly TRBD2 (6 bases). The V gene lost 4 bases and the J gene lost 0 bases, with 15 bases spanning the gap. Germline values: CDR1 MDHEN, CDR2 SYDVKM. This CDR3 contains 17 residues. CDR3 DNA sequence: TGTGCCAGCAGTTCCGACCGGGACTCTGCGAACACCGGGGAGCTGTTTTTT. Its protein is CASSSDRDSANTGELFF. The full variable domain, completed using reference TRBV28 and TRBJ2-2, is DVKVTQSSRYLVKRTGEKVFLECVQDMDHENMFWYRQDPGLGLRLIYFSYDVKMKEKGDIPEGYSVSREKKERFSLILESASTNQTSMYLCASSSDRDSANTGELFFGEGSRLTVL.

CDR3 protein: CASSQAGGSNTEAFF. In DNA, the CDR3 is TGTGCCAGCAGCCAGGCAGGGGGCTCGAACACTGAAGCTTTCTTT. J is TRBJ1-1 and V is TRBV7-3, with 8 nucleotides matching TRBD1. This CDR3 has 15 residues. The germline CDR1 and CDR2 sequences are SGHTA and FQGTGA. Trimming took 5 bases from V and 1 from J; bases not matched to a gene: 6.

V gene TRBV10-1 combines with J gene TRBJ2-7; D is perhaps TRBD2 (5 bases). The CDR3 has 13 residues. The V gene lost 3 bases and the J gene lost 6 bases, with 12 bases spanning the gap. Per the germline V gene, CDR1 is WNHNN and CDR2 is SYGVQD (reference sequence). CDR3 loop: CASSESRASEQYF. The CDR3 DNA follows: TGCGCCAGCAGTGAATCGCGGGCCTCCGAGCAGTACTTC.

The gene calls are TRBV18 and TRBJ2-4, with unresolved D. The CDR3 loop spans 18 amino acids. The V gene lost 0 bases and the J gene lost 0 bases, with 15 bases spanning the gap. Germline V lookup: CDR1 KGHSH, CDR2 LQKENI. The CDR3 DNA reads as TGTGCCAGCTCACCACCAGATTTGACAATACTAGCCAAAAACATTCAGTACTTC. Translating it yields CASSPPDLTILAKNIQYF.

This chain connects TRBV7-3 to TRBJ1-2, with 10 bases aligning to TRBD1. The CDR3 has 14 amino acids. In germline, CDR1 is SGHTA, CDR2 FQGTGA. The V gene end was trimmed by 2 bases and the J gene end by 8 bases; junction bases not matched to a gene: 5. For the CDR3, the DNA is TGTGCCAGCAGCTTAGGGACAGGGGTCGTCGGCTACACCTTC. Translation gives CASSLGTGVVGYTF.

This clone has just a few counts. The genes are TRBV5-4 and TRBJ1-2; D is uncertain. V shed 2 bases and J shed 7 bases, with 6 bases lying between them. Per germline, CDR1 SGHNT and CDR2 YYREEE (reference sequence). The CDR3 spans 11 residues. CDR3 DNA sequence: TGTGCCAGCAGCTTTCTCGGTGGCTACACCTTC. Its translation: CASSFLGGYTF.

The V call is TRBV19, the J call TRBJ1-1; 7 nucleotides agree with TRBD1. Looked up from germline, CDR1 is LNHDA and CDR2 is SQIVND (reference sequence). The V segment lost 3 bases and the J segment 4 bases; nucleotides outside the gene matches: 5. CDR3 length: 14 amino acids. The CDR3 DNA reads TGTGCCAGTAGTATTGGAGGGGGCATCACTGAAGCTTTCTTT. Translation gives CASSIGGGITEAFF.

This sequence joins TRBV18 and TRBJ1-3; 10 bases line up with TRBD1. Trimming took 2 bases from V and 4 from J; bases not matched to a gene: 5. The CDR3 loop spans 16 amino acids. In germline, CDR1 is KGHSH, CDR2 LQKENI. For the CDR3, the DNA is TGTGCCAGCTCACCAATTGACAGGGGGCCCGGAAACACCATATATTTT. Protein product: CASSPIDRGPGNTIYF.

The V gene is TRBV5-1, the J gene TRBJ2-5; D not certain. In germline, CDR1 is SGHRS, CDR2 YFSETQ. Trimming pared 0 bases from V and 2 bases from J, leaving 5 bases between. The CDR3 runs 13 residues. CDR3 sequence reads: CASSLVLQETQYF. CDR3 nucleotide sequence: TGCGCCAGCAGCTTGGTACTGCAAGAGACCCAGTACTTC.

The rearrangement links TRBV5-8 to TRBJ2-1; 8 bases fit TRBD2. J lost 3 bases, V lost 0 bases, and 5 bases had no gene match. The CDR3 has 16 amino acids. Germline CDR1 is SGHTS and CDR2 is YDEGEE. CDR3 coding DNA: TGTGCCAGCAGCTTGGGGTTTAGCGGGGTCTACAATGAGCAGTTCTTC. This translates into CASSLGFSGVYNEQFF.

The chain employs TRBV19 and TRBJ2-1, with a tentative D call TRBD2 (5 bases). Trimming took off 7 bases at V and 6 bases at J, with 19 bases between the two ends. Germline CDR1 reads LNHDA; CDR2 reads SQIVND (reference sequence). There are 15 residues in the CDR3. The CDR3, as DNA: TGTGCCAGTACCCTCAGCGGCCAGCGAGGCAATGAGCAGTTCTTC. The encoded protein is CASTLSGQRGNEQFF.

The chain employs TRBV27 and TRBJ1-3, with 8 bases that match TRBD1. Germline V CDR1 and CDR2: MNHEY, SMNVEV (reference sequence). The CDR3 contains 14 residues. The J segment lost 2 bases and the V segment lost 5 bases, leaving 2 bases of the junction unmatched. The CDR3 DNA reads as TGTGCCAGCAGTCCACAGGGGGCTGGAAACACCATATATTTT. This gives the protein CASSPQGAGNTIYF.

Regarding this clone: The junction departs from the called germline gene at one end, perhaps through a read error. The rearrangement links TRBV2 to TRBJ2-2; D tentatively fits TRBD1 or TRBD2 (5 bases each). The CDR3 spans 15 residues. The germline V gene has CDR1 SNHLY and CDR2 FYNNEI. This CDR3 reads CASITGTGNPGELFF. The CDR3 DNA reads as TGTGCCAGCATTACCGGGACGGGGAACCCCGGGGAGCTGTTTTTT. Filled out from reference TRBV2 and TRBJ2-2, the complete variable domain reads EPEVTQTPSHQVTQMGQEVILRCVPISNHLYFYWYRQILGQKVEFLVSFYNNEISEKSEIFDDQFSVERPDGSNFTLKIRSTKLEDSAMYFCASITGTGNPGELFFGEGSRLTVL.

V and J are TRBV28 and TRBJ1-1; 8 bases map to TRBD1. Germline CDR1 reads MDHEN; CDR2 reads SYDVKM. J lost 5 bases, V lost 5 bases, and 4 bases had no gene match. CDR3 length: 13 amino acids. The CDR3 spells CASSNRGWTEAFF. DNA for the CDR3: TGTGCCAGCAGTAACAGGGGGTGGACTGAAGCTTTCTTT.

The V gene is TRBV7-2, the J gene TRBJ2-4; unclear D gene. The V gene's germline CDR1 is SGHTA and CDR2 FQGNSA. The CDR3 is 14 residues long. Trimming shortened V by 2 bases and J by 9 bases, and 14 bases separated the two germline ends. CDR3 coding DNA: TGTGCCAGCAGCTTAAGTTCGGATCGTGCCATTCAGTACTTC. This encodes CASSLSSDRAIQYF.